These T cell receptor beta chains were read from a single sample in a study of CD4 T cells in relation to SARS-CoV-2 and coronaviruses. TCRdb keeps only in-frame clones here, not all; method: immunoSEQ multiplex PCR. The sample yields around 30,000 clones, about 76% seen once. Their antigens remain unidentified. The source material was memory CD4+ T cells from PBMCs, cultured in vitro. Every receptor here comes from an adult with COVID-19. The CDR3 runs from the conserved cysteine through the conserved F or W. Fields, in order: J gene, D gene, V gene, clone size, CDR3 protein, CDR3 DNA. A D gene is named only where the DNA matches it firmly. The listing skips clone size in some rows; elsewhere it reads once, few, many or a size class.

TRBJ1-2 TRBD1 TRBV5-1 NA CASSPDGQGAGYTF TGCGCCAGCAGCCCAGACGGACAGGGGGCGGGCTACACCTTC
TRBJ1-2 NA TRBV30 once CAWRDKGPNYGYTF TGTGCCTGGAGAGACAAGGGACCAAACTATGGCTACACCTTC
TRBJ2-2 TRBD1 TRBV29-1 NA CSGLGGANTGELFF TGCAGCGGCCTAGGGGGCGCGAACACCGGGGAGCTGTTTTTT
TRBJ1-2 NA TRBV28 NA CASVMDSLSTF TGTGCCAGCGTTATGGACAGCCTTAGCACCTTC
TRBJ1-1 NA TRBV20-1 NA CSATEDTEAFF TGCAGTGCTACAGAGGACACTGAAGCTTTCTTT
TRBJ2-7 NA TRBV5-1 NA CASSLGGFSSYEQYF TGCGCCAGCAGCTTGGGGGGGTTTTCGTCCTACGAGCAGTACTTC
TRBJ1-5 NA TRBV28 NA CASSSSTGINQPQHF TGTGCCAGCAGTTCGTCGACGGGGATCAATCAGCCCCAGCATTTT
TRBJ2-1 TRBD1 TRBV3-1/TRBV3-2 NA CATVSGGYEQFF TGTGCCACCGTGTCAGGGGGCTATGAGCAGTTCTTC
TRBJ2-7 NA TRBV2 NA CASSLTGTLQQYF TGTGCCAGCAGCCTGACAGGTACCCTCCAGCAGTACTTC
TRBJ1-4 TRBD1 TRBV5-5 NA CASSSGGGTNEKLFF TGTGCCAGCAGCTCAGGGGGGGGGACTAATGAAAAACTGTTTTTT
TRBJ2-1 TRBD2 TRBV19 NA CASSLSGLGGGYNEQFF TGTGCCAGTAGTCTATCGGGACTAGGCGGGGGATACAATGAGCAGTTCTTC
TRBJ2-1 NA TRBV28 NA CASNKMGSSYNEQFF TGTGCCAGCAACAAAATGGGGAGCTCCTACAATGAGCAGTTCTTC
TRBJ1-2 NA TRBV12-3/TRBV12-4 NA CASSWSHGYTF TGTGCCAGCAGTTGGTCCCATGGCTACACCTTC
TRBJ2-6 NA TRBV28 NA CASRLGDRSGANVLTF TGTGCCAGCAGGCTAGGTGATCGGTCTGGGGCCAACGTCCTGACTTTC
TRBJ2-1 TRBD2 TRBV9 NA CASSVFERSGENYNEQFF TGTGCCAGCAGCGTCTTTGAAAGAAGCGGGGAGAACTACAATGAGCAGTTCTTC
TRBJ2-7 TRBD1 TRBV28 NA CASSLPLAGTGSYEQYF TGTGCCAGCAGTTTGCCCCTCGCCGGGACAGGGTCCTACGAGCAGTACTTC
TRBJ1-2 NA TRBV4-3 NA CASSQDGEVGWGYTF TGCGCCAGCAGCCAAGATGGGGAAGTGGGTTGGGGCTACACCTTC
TRBJ1-1 TRBD1 TRBV6-2/TRBV6-3 once CASSSGQGAGNTEAFF TGTGCCAGCAGTTCGGGACAGGGGGCCGGTAACACTGAAGCTTTCTTT
TRBJ2-1 TRBD2 TRBV19 NA CASPAPRVAGELGEQFF TGTGCCAGTCCCGCACCCCGAGTAGCGGGAGAACTTGGTGAGCAGTTCTTC
TRBJ2-5 NA TRBV7-2 NA CASRPPVAVKWYF TGTGCCAGCAGACCCCCCGTGGCAGTCAAATGGTACTTC
TRBJ2-2 NA TRBV10-3 NA CAIANTGELFF TGTGCCATCGCGAACACCGGGGAGCTGTTTTTT
TRBJ2-7 NA TRBV3-1/TRBV3-2 NA CASSQDGGGYNEQYF TGTGCCAGCAGCCAAGATGGGGGGGGCTACAACGAGCAGTACTTC
TRBJ2-5 NA TRBV5-6 few CASSLRGGETQYF TGTGCCAGCAGCTTAAGGGGAGGAGAGACCCAGTACTTC
TRBJ2-5 NA TRBV2 NA CASSGWFQETQYF TGTGCCAGCAGTGGGTGGTTCCAAGAGACCCAGTACTTC
TRBJ2-5 TRBD2 TRBV15 NA CATRSTSERLQETQYF TGTGCCACCAGGTCCACTAGCGAAAGACTCCAAGAGACCCAGTACTTC
TRBJ2-2 NA TRBV7-8 NA CASSTPSGSANTGELFF TGTGCCAGCAGCACCCCGTCAGGGAGCGCGAACACCGGGGAGCTGTTTTTT
TRBJ2-3 TRBD1 TRBV30 NA CAWDKRQGSDTQYF TGTGCCTGGGATAAACGACAGGGTTCAGATACGCAGTATTTT
TRBJ1-4 NA TRBV6-7 NA CASSPRSGNEKLFF TGTGCCAGCAGTCCCAGATCGGGTAATGAAAAACTGTTTTTT
TRBJ2-1 NA TRBV6-2/TRBV6-3 NA CASSPSSLRGYNEQFF TGTGCCAGCAGCCCCTCGTCCTTACGGGGGTACAATGAGCAGTTCTTC
TRBJ2-7 TRBD2 TRBV7-9 NA CASSLPPGGRASYEQYF TGTGCCAGCAGCTTACCCCCGGGCGGGAGGGCCTCGTACGAGCAGTACTTC
TRBJ2-1 NA TRBV7-9 NA CASSRSRASYNEQFF TGTGCCAGCAGCCGGTCAAGAGCCTCCTACAATGAGCAGTTCTTC
TRBJ2-5 NA TRBV7-8 NA CASSLGQGGGTQYF TGTGCCAGCAGTCTCGGACAGGGAGGGGGGACCCAGTACTTC
TRBJ2-1 TRBD2 TRBV5-1 NA CASRGTGTSGRSEQFF TGCGCCAGCAGGGGTACCGGGACTAGCGGGAGAAGTGAGCAGTTCTTC
TRBJ2-1 TRBD1 TRBV24-1 NA CATSLTGGVYEQFF TGTGCCACCAGTTTGACAGGGGGTGTATATGAGCAGTTCTTC
TRBJ2-3 NA TRBV10-3 once CAISLRMDDRDTQYF TGTGCCATCAGTCTACGCATGGACGATCGAGATACGCAGTATTTT
TRBJ2-1 NA TRBV19 NA CASRDWGNEQFF TGTGCCAGTAGGGACTGGGGCAATGAGCAGTTCTTC
TRBJ2-5 NA TRBV10-3 NA CAISGDGETQYF TGTGCCATCAGTGGGGACGGAGAGACCCAGTACTTC
TRBJ2-7 TRBD2 TRBV28 NA CASTLSGRAYYEQYF TGTGCCAGCACCCTTAGCGGGAGGGCCTACTACGAGCAGTACTTC
TRBJ2-2 TRBD1 TRBV24-1 NA CATSEVTGTGNTGELFF TGTGCCACCAGTGAAGTCACCGGGACAGGGAACACCGGGGAGCTGTTTTTT
TRBJ1-4 NA TRBV10-1 few CASSEGLNEKLFF TGCGCCAGCAGTGAGGGACTGAATGAAAAACTGTTTTTT
TRBJ2-3 NA TRBV25-1 NA CASSRRPGGPDTQYF TGTGCCAGCAGTCGGAGACCCGGGGGCCCCGATACGCAGTATTTT
TRBJ2-1 NA TRBV28 NA CASSTPQGNSYNEQFF TGTGCCAGCAGTACACCACAGGGAAACTCCTACAATGAGCAGTTCTTC
TRBJ2-3 NA TRBV5-1 NA CASSLGVPGGDTQYF TGCGCCAGCAGCTTGGGAGTACCAGGAGGAGATACGCAGTATTTT
TRBJ1-2 TRBD1 TRBV3-1/TRBV3-2 NA CASSQDQGTGYGYTF TGTGCCAGCAGCCAAGATCAAGGGACAGGCTATGGCTACACCTTC
TRBJ1-2 NA TRBV9 few CASSVDDPSGANYGYTF TGTGCCAGCAGCGTAGATGATCCGTCGGGGGCTAACTATGGCTACACCTTC
TRBJ2-1 NA TRBV20-1 few CSADNEQFF TGCAGTGCCGACAATGAGCAGTTCTTC
TRBJ2-1 NA TRBV7-2 NA CASSLSWPGEYNEQFF TGTGCCAGCAGCTTAAGTTGGCCAGGGGAATACAATGAGCAGTTCTTC
TRBJ2-1 TRBD2 TRBV2 NA CASSFETSGRRFF TGTGCCAGCAGTTTCGAGACTAGCGGGAGACGGTTCTTC
TRBJ1-1 NA TRBV5-1 NA CASSLGQQSEAFF TGCGCCAGCAGCTTGGGCCAGCAGAGCGAAGCTTTCTTT